Listed below are T cell receptor beta chains from one sample, sequenced in a study of shared clonotypes between healthy human individuals. Clones were sequenced by immunoSEQ multiplex PCR, and TCRdb holds only the in-frame ones, with some missing. The sample lists hundreds of thousands of clones, 73% seen once, with 1.5% to 2% in the top ten. The specimen was memory CD4+ T cells sorted from blood. The receptor set was obtained from a woman aged 30 to 39 in good health. Each CDR3 is given with its conserved first and last residue. The D gene is left open where the match is weak. Not all rows give a size; the values are once, few, many and, for expanded clones, a class.

CDR3nt	CDR3aa	abundance	v_gene	d_gene	j_gene
TGCGCCAGCAGCAACGGACAGCCGGGCCTCTATGGCTACACCTTC	CASSNGQPGLYGYTF	NA	TRBV5-1	NA	TRBJ1-2
TGCAGCGTTGAGGGGTCTTGGACTGAAGCTTTCTTT	CSVEGSWTEAFF	NA	TRBV29-1	NA	TRBJ1-1
TGTGCCAGCAGCGTAGCTCTCAACGAGCAGTACTTC	CASSVALNEQYF	NA	TRBV9	NA	TRBJ2-7
TGTGCCAGCAGTCATGGACCTTACGAGCAGTACTTC	CASSHGPYEQYF	NA	TRBV27	NA	TRBJ2-7
TGTGCCAGCAGCTTGCCCTCCGGCGACAGAGGTTTAGGGGAGCAGTACTTC	CASSLPSGDRGLGEQYF	NA	TRBV5-4	NA	TRBJ2-7
TGCGCCAGCAGCTTGGCCCCTGGACTATCTAGCTCCTACGAGCAGTACTTC	CASSLAPGLSSSYEQYF	NA	TRBV5-1	NA	TRBJ2-7
TGTGCCAGTAGTAATCCAGGGGATAATACGCAGTATTTT	CASSNPGDNTQYF	many	TRBV19	NA	TRBJ2-3
TGTGCCACTACGACAGGGTTGGCCAAAAACATTCAGTACTTC	CATTTGLAKNIQYF	NA	TRBV28	TRBD1	TRBJ2-4
TGTGCCAGCAGCCCACCTCTTGGGCAGGGAGGTTTCCACGAGCAGTACTTC	CASSPPLGQGGFHEQYF	NA	TRBV7-9	NA	TRBJ2-7
TGTGCCAGCAGCTTGCAACTAGGGCAAGGGGAAGAGACCCAGTACTTC	CASSLQLGQGEETQYF	NA	TRBV5-5	NA	TRBJ2-5
TGCGCCAGCAGCACCGGGACGGCTGGGGGGACCCAGTACTTC	CASSTGTAGGTQYF	once	TRBV4-1	NA	TRBJ2-5
TGTGCCATCAGTGGAGGAGCCCCCTACGAGCAGTACTTC	CAISGGAPYEQYF	NA	TRBV10-3	NA	TRBJ2-7
TGTGCCAGCAGCCAGATACCGGGACAGGGGGCTCGAGGTGAAAAACTGTTTTTT	CASSQIPGQGARGEKLFF	NA	TRBV4-2	TRBD1	TRBJ1-4
TGTGCCTGGGGGGTAGGGGTCCATGCGGTTGATACGCAGTATTTT	CAWGVGVHAVDTQYF	NA	TRBV30	NA	TRBJ2-3
TGTGCCAGCAGCTTAGTGAGGGGGCCCCCTCAAGAGACCCAGTACTTC	CASSLVRGPPQETQYF	NA	TRBV7-6	TRBD1	TRBJ2-5
TGTGCCAGCAGCTTAGATGGGCCAGGCCCGGAGGACATTCAGTACTTC	CASSLDGPGPEDIQYF	NA	TRBV7-9	NA	TRBJ2-4
TGTGCCAGCAAACGGACTGCATCCTACGAGCAGTACTTC	CASKRTASYEQYF	few	TRBV28	NA	TRBJ2-7
TGTGCCAGCAGCCCGTCAGCGGGCTCCTACAATGAGCAGTTCTTC	CASSPSAGSYNEQFF	NA	TRBV6-5	NA	TRBJ2-1
TGTGCCAGCAGGGGACAGGCCCACACTGAAGCTTTCTTT	CASRGQAHTEAFF	many	TRBV2	TRBD1	TRBJ1-1
TGTGCCAGCATTCAAAGCGGGGGCGGGACCGGGGAGCTGTTTTTT	CASIQSGGGTGELFF	NA	TRBV28	TRBD2	TRBJ2-2
TGTGCCAGCGGGGAAGGACAGAAAATTAATTCACCCCTCCACTTT	CASGEGQKINSPLHF	NA	TRBV6-1	NA	TRBJ1-6
TGCAGCGTTGTAGGCCTAGGGGACACTGAAGCTTTCTTT	CSVVGLGDTEAFF	NA	TRBV29-1	NA	TRBJ1-1
TGCAGCGTTGTTAGGGGAAAGTACGAGCAGTACTTC	CSVVRGKYEQYF	NA	TRBV29-1	NA	TRBJ2-7
TGTGCCAGCAGCCCAGGAGGGGAGCTGTTTTTT	CASSPGGELFF	NA	TRBV7-8	NA	TRBJ2-2
TGTGCCAGCAGCCCCCGATACGGCGGGGGAGGCGCCGGGGAGCTGTTTTTT	CASSPRYGGGGAGELFF	NA	TRBV7-8	TRBD2	TRBJ2-2
TGTGCCAGCAGTCTGGGGGGGCGCTATGAAGCTTTCTTT	CASSLGGRYEAFF	NA	TRBV28	NA	TRBJ1-1